The rows below give T cell receptor beta chains drawn from one sample of a study of Ad26.COV2.S vaccination and SARS-CoV-2 variants. Assay used: immunoSEQ multiplex PCR; TCRdb lists only in-frame clones, some missing. In the table there are 350,000 to 500,000 clones, roughly 87% of which are singletons. This material consisted of peripheral blood, taken in a trial of Ad26.COV2.S vaccine versus placebo. All receptors derive from a person aged 18 to 65 who received the Ad26.COV2.S COVID-19 vaccine or a placebo. Both conserved end residues are part of each CDR3. A D gene is named only where the DNA matches it firmly. Size is stated for part of the rows, as once, few or many counts, or as a class when the clone is expanded.

>NA|NA|TRBV7-2|TRBJ2-3
TGTGCCAGCAGCTTAGCCGGTCGTGTAGATACGCAGTATTTT
CASSLAGRVDTQYF
>NA|NA|TRBV18|TRBJ1-1
TGTGCCAGCTCACCCTTGGGGAGGGACACTGAAGCTTTCTTT
CASSPLGRDTEAFF
>NA|NA|TRBV10-3|TRBJ2-7
TGTGCCATCAGTGATTACGGGAGCTTCTACGAGCAGTACTTC
CAISDYGSFYEQYF
>once|TRBD1|TRBV10-3|TRBJ1-2
TGTGCCATCAGTGAGGGGGACAGGGTCTATGGCTACACCTTC
CAISEGDRVYGYTF
>once|NA|TRBV30|TRBJ1-6
TGTGCCTGGAGTTCCTCCTATAATTCACCCCTCCACTTT
CAWSSSYNSPLHF
>NA|NA|TRBV12-3/TRBV12-4|TRBJ1-6
TGTGCCAGCAGTTTCTACGTTTCACCCCTCCACTTT
CASSFYVSPLHF
>NA|TRBD2|TRBV5-1|TRBJ2-3
TGCGCCAGCAGCTTAGCACTAGCGGGGCTAACAGATACGCAGTATTTT
CASSLALAGLTDTQYF
>NA|TRBD1|TRBV7-2|TRBJ2-1
TGTGCCAGCACTCCGGACAGGGGGTACAATGAGCAGTTCTTC
CASTPDRGYNEQFF
>NA|TRBD1|TRBV5-8|TRBJ1-4
TGTGCCAGCAGCCCCTGGACAGGGGATAATGAAAAACTGTTTTTT
CASSPWTGDNEKLFF
>NA|NA|TRBV7-2|TRBJ1-2
TGTGCCAGCAGCATTTATGGCTACACCTTC
CASSIYGYTF
>NA|TRBD2|TRBV7-2|TRBJ2-3
TGTGCCAGCAGCTTAAGGCGGGGGGGCACAGATACGCAGTATTTT
CASSLRRGGTDTQYF
>NA|TRBD1|TRBV5-1|TRBJ2-7
TGCGCCAGCAGCTTGGGCCCTCGACAGGGGGCCTACGAGCAGTACTTC
CASSLGPRQGAYEQYF
>NA|NA|TRBV9|TRBJ2-7
TGTGCCAGCAGCGCCACGGGGTTCTCCTACGAGCAGTACTTC
CASSATGFSYEQYF
>NA|TRBD2|TRBV19|TRBJ2-3
TGTGCCAGTAGGTCCCATAGCGGGTACACAGATACGCAGTATTTT
CASRSHSGYTDTQYF
>NA|NA|TRBV28|TRBJ1-4
TGTGCTAGCGAGGAGACAGCTAATGAAAAACTGTTTTTT
CASEETANEKLFF
>NA|TRBD1|TRBV9|TRBJ1-6
TGTGCCAGCAGCGTCAAGACAGGGGAAGAGTCACCCCTCCACTTT
CASSVKTGEESPLHF